The next 2 T cell receptor beta chains were all read from a single sample in a study of CD8 T cells in ankylosing spondylitis. TCRdb passed the 5' RACE reads through MiXCR, listing each CDR3 protein once. Of some 450,000 distinct CDR3 sequences listed, about a sixth were seen once; the top ten hold approximately 0.93%. The antigens for these receptors are not known. Study-wide findings and caveats: A motif in TCR beta, a set of several highly homologous variants, appeared characteristic of ankylosing spondylitis blood.

The specimen sequenced was blood, either unsorted or a sorted T cell fraction (not recorded which). The receptors derive from a male donor with ankylosing spondylitis.

This clonotype was recorded at least ten times. The chain couples TRBV20-1 to TRBJ2-7, with D perhaps TRBD1 or TRBD2 (5 bases each). Germline V lookup: CDR1 DFQATT, CDR2 SNEGSKA (reference sequence). The V end was cut by 3 bases, the J end by 4 bases, with 13 bases between. The CDR3 loop spans 13 amino acids. CDR3 coding DNA: TGCAGTGCTAGGAGGGGATTCCTGTACGAGCAGTACTTC. The encoded protein is CSARRGFLYEQYF.

This clonotype showed up just a few times. The V and J genes are TRBV3-1 and TRBJ1-1, with no clear D. This CDR3 comprises 13 residues. V gave up 5 bases and J gave up 2 bases, with 9 bases separating them. Germline V lookup: CDR1 LGHDT, CDR2 YNNKEL (reference sequence). The CDR3 DNA reads TGTGCCAGCAGCATCCGACAAAACACTGAAGCTTTCTTT. Its protein is CASSIRQNTEAFF.